The rows below give T cell receptor beta chains drawn from one sample of a study of shared clonotypes between healthy human individuals. TCRdb's copy holds only in-frame clones and misses some; the assay was immunoSEQ multiplex PCR. Of about 2 million clones in the sample, approximately 94% were seen once. The specimen was naive CD8+ T cells sorted from blood. Every receptor here comes from a young man in good health. The CDR3 runs from the conserved cysteine through the conserved F or W. D genes are given only for firm matches. Size is omitted from some rows. Given values are once, few, many or a class for expanded clones.

j_gene,v_gene,d_gene,abundance,CDR3nt,CDR3aa
TRBJ2-5,TRBV2,-,-,TGTGCCAGCAGGGTATTTGGATACCAACAGGAGACCCAGTACTTC,CASRVFGYQQETQYF
TRBJ2-5,TRBV13,TRBD2,-,TGTGCCAGCAGCCCCACCCCACTAGCGTGGAAAGAGACCCAGTACTTC,CASSPTPLAWKETQYF
TRBJ2-7,TRBV27,TRBD2,-,TGTGCCAGCAGCGAAGACACTAGCGGCTCCCCCCACGAGCAGTACTTC,CASSEDTSGSPHEQYF
TRBJ2-5,TRBV4-1,TRBD2,-,TGCGCCAGCAGCCAAGAAGGGGGACTAGCGACTATCCAAGAGACCCAGTACTTC,CASSQEGGLATIQETQYF
TRBJ2-5,TRBV4-3,TRBD2,-,TGCGCCAGCAGCCAAGATCTTCGGGGTGAGGGACTAGAAGAGACCCAGTACTTC,CASSQDLRGEGLEETQYF
TRBJ2-7,TRBV19,-,-,TGTGCCAGTAGTATAGATCTAGGAGGGGGCAAATCCCTCCACGAGCAGTACTTC,CASSIDLGGGKSLHEQYF
TRBJ2-7,TRBV6-5,TRBD2,-,TGTGCCAGCAGTTACTCCGGGACTAACTCCTACGAGCAGTACTTC,CASSYSGTNSYEQYF
TRBJ2-7,TRBV4-1,-,-,TGCGCCAGCAGCTACGGCTACGAGCAGTACTTC,CASSYGYEQYF
TRBJ1-3,TRBV10-2,-,few,TGCGCCAGCAGTGAATATGCGGGAAACACCATATATTTT,CASSEYAGNTIYF
TRBJ1-4,TRBV7-9,TRBD1,once,TGTGCCAGCAGCCCAACCGGGACAGGGGGCACGTTAAGTGAAAAACTGTTTTTT,CASSPTGTGGTLSEKLFF
TRBJ1-6,TRBV7-2,TRBD1,-,TGTGCCAGCAGCTTATATTCCGACAGGGTGTTTAATTCACCCCTCCACTTT,CASSLYSDRVFNSPLHF